Presented here are 25 T cell receptor beta chains from one specimen sequenced in a study of OX40 agonist ivuxolimab in advanced cancers. TCRdb's copy holds only in-frame clones and misses some; the assay was immunoSEQ multiplex PCR. The sample holds some 77,000 clones, roughly 91% seen once. This sample comprised CD4+ or CD8+ T cells sorted from blood, obtained in a trial of the OX40 agonist ivuxolimab. These receptors all stem from an adult with an advanced solid tumor such as melanoma, head and neck, liver or kidney cancer.

In its sample, this clone was seen once. The V gene is TRBV6-6, the J gene TRBJ2-1, with D possibly matching TRBD2 (6 bases). Germline CDR1 is MNHNY and CDR2 is SVGAGI (reference sequence). V shed 2 bases and J shed 3 bases, with 8 bases lying between them. This CDR3 spans 14 amino acids. Here the CDR3 reads CASSYPGLYNEQFF. As DNA, the CDR3 is TGTGCCAGCAGTTACCCGGGACTCTACAATGAGCAGTTCTTC.

This chain uses TRBV7-6 with TRBJ2-3, with D uncertain. The CDR3 consists of 12 residues. Trimming removed 4 bases from V and 8 bases from J, with 10 bases in between. Germline V gives CDR1 SGHVS, CDR2 FNYEAQ. CDR3 sequence: CASSSREGTQYF. The DNA of the CDR3 is TGTGCCAGCAGCTCCCGCGAAGGTACGCAGTATTTT.

Of note for this clone: The identical CDR3 is also encoded by other nucleotide sequences in the sample. This sequence joins TRBV19 and TRBJ2-1, with 12 positions matching TRBD2. The CDR3 is made up of 14 amino acids. Germline CDR1 is LNHDA and CDR2 is SQIVND (reference sequence). The J segment lost 7 bases and the V segment lost 6 bases, leaving 4 bases of the junction unmatched. This CDR3 is CASSPGLAGNEQFF. CDR3 coding DNA: TGTGCCAGTAGCCCGGGACTAGCGGGTAATGAGCAGTTCTTC.

CDR3 coding DNA: TGTGCCAGCAGCTTAAGATGGACGCAAGAGACCCAGTACTTC. It codes for CASSLRWTQETQYF. This chain joins TRBV11-1 and TRBJ2-5; no clear D. The V and J ends lost 2 bases and 2 bases respectively, with 9 bases between them. CDR1 and CDR2 (germline): SGHAT, FQDESV (reference sequence). The CDR3 covers 14 residues.

The V and J genes are TRBV6-1 and TRBJ2-7; 9 nucleotides match TRBD2. Germline V gives CDR1 MNHNS, CDR2 SASEGT. The CDR3 has 14 amino acids. J was trimmed by 4 bases and V by 8 bases; bases with no gene match: 9. The chain's CDR3 is CASSAASGEYEQYF. The DNA of the CDR3 is TGTGCCAGCTCTGCGGCTAGCGGGGAGTACGAGCAGTACTTC.

The CDR3 bases are TGTGCCAGCAGCCCCCTTGGAACTAGCGGGAGTAGTTCCTACAATGAGCAGTTCTTC. Translating it yields CASSPLGTSGSSSYNEQFF. The V and J genes are TRBV7-3 and TRBJ2-1, with 11 bases identical to TRBD2. V lost 5 bases to trimming and J lost 1 base; unmatched junction nucleotides: 13. This CDR3 spans 19 amino acids. In germline, CDR1 is SGHTA, CDR2 FQGTGA.

The chain uses TRBV2 and TRBJ2-1; D is undetermined. Between the trimmed V and J ends, which lost 7 bases and 6 bases, there was a span of 7 bases. Germline CDR1 is SNHLY and CDR2 is FYNNEI. This CDR3 contains 11 residues. For the CDR3, the DNA is TGTGCCAGCAACCTCCTCAATGAGCAGTTCTTC. It codes for CASNLLNEQFF.

The chain joins TRBV5-1 to TRBJ2-1; 8 positions agree with TRBD1. The CDR3 totals 14 residues. Germline CDR1 is SGHRS and CDR2 is YFSETQ. J lost 5 bases, V lost 5 bases, and 6 bases had no gene match. DNA of the CDR3: TGCGCCAGCAGACCGGGACAGGCGAACAATGAGCAGTTCTTC. Translation gives CASRPGQANNEQFF.

The rearrangement joins TRBV6-5 to TRBJ1-6, with no clear D. This CDR3 is built from 14 residues. V was trimmed by 7 bases and J by 7 bases, leaving 14 bases between them. Germline CDR1 is MNHEY and CDR2 is SVGAGI. The CDR3 nucleotides read TGTGCCAGCAAGGGAGCGGGATGGAATTCACCCCTCCACTTT. It encodes CASKGAGWNSPLHF.

This clone has more than one count but fewer than ten. V usage is TRBV5-4 and J usage is TRBJ2-2; D gene unclear. The CDR3 sequence is 14 residues long. V lost 7 bases and J lost 1, with 11 bases in between. Germline V gene data show CDR1 as SGHNT and CDR2 as YYREEE (reference sequence). CDR3 DNA sequence: TGTGCCAGCCCGAAGGCAGGGAACACCGGGGAGCTGTTTTTT. It codes for CASPKAGNTGELFF.

The chain employs TRBV28 and TRBJ2-5; 10 nucleotides line up with TRBD1. This CDR3 contains 16 residues. Trimming removed 3 bases from V and 1 base from J; junction bases left unmatched: 5. Germline CDR1 reads MDHEN; CDR2 reads SYDVKM. This CDR3 is CASSFPRTGGQETQYF. The CDR3 DNA follows: TGTGCCAGCAGTTTCCCTAGGACAGGGGGCCAAGAGACCCAGTACTTC.

The rearrangement links TRBV7-2 to TRBJ2-3; perhaps TRBD1 as D (6 bases). CDR1 and CDR2 from the germline V gene are SGHTA and FQGNSA. Trimming removed 1 base from V and 4 bases from J, with 9 bases in between. The CDR3 covers 14 residues. CDR3 nucleotides: TGTGCCAGCAGCTTAGGAAACAGGGCAGATACGCAGTATTTT. Protein product: CASSLGNRADTQYF. Variable domain in full (rest from reference TRBV7-2 and TRBJ2-3): GAGVSQSPSNKVTEKGKDVELRCDPISGHTALYWYRQSLGQGLEFLIYFQGNSAPDKSGLPSDRFSAERTGGSVSTLTIQRTQQEDSAVYLCASSLGNRADTQYFGPGTRLTVL.

The chain carries TRBV29-1 and TRBJ1-1; 8 positions agree with TRBD1. V was pared by 0 bases and J by 2 bases, with 14 bases of the junction left unmatched. From germline, CDR1 is SQVTM and CDR2 ANQGSEA. The CDR3 sequence is 18 residues long. CDR3 DNA sequence: TGCAGCGTTGAAGATCTGTTCAGGGGGCGAGGGCTAAACACTGAAGCTTTCTTT. Its translation: CSVEDLFRGRGLNTEAFF.

The gene calls are TRBV2 and TRBJ1-3; possible D gene TRBD1, 6 bases. This CDR3 comprises 17 residues. The V end lost 4 bases, the J end lost 4 bases, and 20 bases lay between the germline ends. Germline V gene sequence: CDR1 SNHLY, CDR2 FYNNEI. Written as DNA, the CDR3 is TGTGCCAGCAGTGGCCTTAGGCGGGGGGCGCACGGAAACACCATATATTTT. It specifies CASSGLRRGAHGNTIYF.

The V call is TRBV6-1, the J call TRBJ1-1, with 7 bases matching TRBD1. The V segment lost 6 bases and the J segment 6 bases; nucleotides outside the gene matches: 10. Germline CDR1 MNHNS, CDR2 SASEGT. This CDR3 comprises 14 residues. This chain's CDR3 is CASRDRTGRAEAFF. In DNA, the CDR3 is TGTGCCAGCAGGGACCGGACAGGAAGGGCTGAAGCTTTCTTT.

This chain uses TRBV5-4 with TRBJ2-7, with D hard to call. Germline assignment: CDR1 SGHNT and CDR2 YYREEE (reference sequence). CDR3 length: 12 amino acids. Trimming pared 3 bases from V and 6 bases from J, leaving 10 bases between. CDR3 sequence (DNA): TGTGCCAGCAGCTCGACCTTTTCCGAGCAGTACTTC. Amino acid sequence: CASSSTFSEQYF.

The rearrangement links TRBV25-1 to TRBJ2-3, with a possible D match to TRBD2 (7 bases). CDR3 length equals 15 residues. Germline V CDR1 and CDR2: MGHDK, SYGVNS. Trimming stripped 4 bases from V and 3 bases from J, with 14 bases between. In nucleotides, the CDR3 is TGTGCCAGCAGTGGGTTCAAGGGGGGGACAGATACGCAGTATTTT. Its protein product is CASSGFKGGTDTQYF.

The chain carries TRBV28 and TRBJ2-1, with D uncertain. This CDR3 spans 15 amino acids. The germline gives CDR1 MDHEN, CDR2 SYDVKM. The germline V and J ends were trimmed by 1 base and 7 bases, with 14 bases remaining between them. In DNA form, the CDR3 reads TGTGCCAGCAGTTTATCATATGTGGGCGGTAATGAGCAGTTCTTC. Translation: CASSLSYVGGNEQFF.

The rearrangement joins TRBV29-1 to TRBJ2-5; D remains ambiguous. This CDR3 contains 11 residues. Germline V CDR1 and CDR2: SQVTM, ANQGSEA. Trimming pared 4 bases from V and 1 base from J, leaving 4 bases between. CDR3 protein: CSVGPQETQYF. The CDR3 DNA reads as TGCAGCGTTGGGCCCCAAGAGACCCAGTACTTC.

In its sample, this clone was seen once. The rearrangement uses TRBV18 and TRBJ2-3; 12 bases agree with TRBD1. The CDR3 runs to 15 residues. Germline V lookup: CDR1 KGHSH, CDR2 LQKENI. Germline trimming cut 2 bases from V and 4 bases from J; bases unmatched to any gene: 1. CDR3 in amino acids: CASSPGTGGADTQYF. The DNA of the CDR3 is TGTGCCAGCTCACCAGGGACAGGGGGCGCAGATACGCAGTATTTT.

This clone was seen a single time. Other DNA sequences in the sample encode the same CDR3. The chain joins TRBV28 to TRBJ1-5, with no clear D. The V gene's germline CDR1 is MDHEN and CDR2 SYDVKM. The V and J ends lost 5 bases and 4 bases respectively, with 6 bases between them. The CDR3 totals 12 residues. For the CDR3, the DNA is TGTGCCAGCAGTAGTACAAATCAGCCCCAGCATTTT. Its protein product is CASSSTNQPQHF.

This clone appeared once. The V call is TRBV7-3, the J call TRBJ1-1, with TRBD1 matching over 11 bases. Germline CDR1 and CDR2: SGHTA and FQGTGA. J lost 5 bases, V lost 2 bases, and 4 bases had no gene match. The CDR3 sequence is 15 residues long. In DNA, the CDR3 is TGTGCCAGCAGCTTAGAGGGGACAGGGGGGACTGAAGCTTTCTTT. It yields the protein CASSLEGTGGTEAFF.

The rearrangement joins TRBV9 to TRBJ1-6; 10 bases agree with TRBD1. The CDR3 runs to 14 residues. The junction had 3 bases not matched to a gene; V was cut back by 4 bases and J by 8 bases. The germline V gene encodes CDR1 SGDLS and CDR2 YYNGEE. Here the CDR3 DNA reads TGTGCCAGCAGCACCGGGACAGGGGATTCACCCCTCCACTTT. It translates to CASSTGTGDSPLHF.

Concerning this clone: At one end the junction does not follow the germline gene, possibly because of a read error. V usage is TRBV15 and J usage is TRBJ2-1; D unclear. The CDR3 length is 12 residues. Germline V gives CDR1 LNHNV, CDR2 YYDKDF (reference sequence). The CDR3: CATSRSYNEQFF. DNA of the CDR3: TGTGCCACTAGCAGATCATACAATGAGCAGTTCTTC.

J is TRBJ1-1 and V is TRBV7-3; D is possibly TRBD1 (5 bases). The CDR3 has 16 amino acids. Per the germline V gene, CDR1 is SGHTA and CDR2 is FQGTGA. V was shortened by 2 bases and J by 5 bases, with 18 bases between the two germline ends. The CDR3 loop is CASSLVVGSRETEAFF. CDR3 DNA sequence: TGTGCCAGCAGCTTAGTTGTCGGGAGCAGGGAGACTGAAGCTTTCTTT. The whole variable domain, remainder taken from reference TRBV7-3 and TRBJ1-1, is GAGVSQTPSNKVTEKGKYVELRCDPISGHTALYWYRQSLGQGPEFLIYFQGTGAADDSGLPNDRFFAVRPEGSVSTLKIQRTERGDSAVYLCASSLVVGSRETEAFFGQGTRLTVV.